This T cell receptor (beta chain) was found in a study of sequential checkpoint blockade in melanoma. Study as a whole: Randomization was 1:1 between first-line nivolumab→ipilimumab and ipilimumab→nivolumab. Both treatment sequences were followed by maintenance nivolumab.

The treatment: randomized to nivolumab then ipilimumab (arm A) or the reverse (arm B). No patient had prior DNA-damaging chemotherapy. PBMC sorting kept live CD3+CD8+ cells without CD19 or CD56. The CDR3 spans 17 residues. Trimming removed 3 bases at V and 1 base at J, with 17 bases between. Germline CDR1 MNHEY, CDR2 SMNVEV (reference sequence). TCRdb's copy holds only in-frame clones and misses some; the assay was immunoSEQ multiplex PCR. Among 17,000 or so clones listed, 45% to 65% were seen once. This sequence joins TRBV27 and TRBJ2-3; possible D gene TRBD1, 6 bases. Source: CD8+ T cells sorted from blood (inferred from file names), taken from a patient given nivolumab and ipilimumab in sequence. This TCR came from a human donor with melanoma. The CDR3 here is CASSFLEQGLGTDTQYF. The DNA of the CDR3 is TGTGCCAGCAGTTTTCTGGAACAGGGATTAGGCACAGATACGCAGTATTTT.